This entry lists 19 T cell receptor beta chains sequenced from one sample in a study of blood T cell repertoires in COVID-19. Method: immunoSEQ multiplex PCR; TCRdb's copy keeps in-frame clones and lacks some. The sample lists 150,000 to 200,000 clones; 80% to 85% were seen once. The sequencing sample was made of peripheral blood. The receptors derive from a human donor with acute or convalescent COVID-19. The donor label of this sample is uncertain.

The rearrangement links TRBV19 to TRBJ1-2; 7 bases are shared with TRBD1. The CDR3 contains 13 residues. The germline gives CDR1 LNHDA, CDR2 SQIVND (reference sequence). The J segment lost 3 bases and the V segment lost 9 bases, leaving 7 bases of the junction unmatched. In nucleotides, the CDR3 is TGTGCCAGCTGGACAGGATGGGACTATGGCTACACCTTC. This sequence encodes CASWTGWDYGYTF.

The chain combines TRBV6-1 with TRBJ1-6; the D is unclear. Trimming shortened V by 2 bases and J by 11 bases, and 13 bases separated the two germline ends. CDR3 length equals 14 residues. CDR1 and CDR2 from the germline V gene are MNHNS and SASEGT. CDR3 coding DNA: TGTGCCAGCAGTGAACCCCCCATTAGAGCACCCCTCCACTTT. Protein: CASSEPPIRAPLHF.

This clone was counted once. This chain uses TRBV19 with TRBJ2-7, with 11 bases matching TRBD1. This CDR3 region has 15 residues. Germline assignment: CDR1 LNHDA and CDR2 SQIVND (reference sequence). With 4 bases clipped from V and 3 bases from J, the junction kept 5 bases outside the gene matches. This chain's CDR3 is CASSTRDRGFYEQYF. The CDR3 coding sequence is TGTGCCAGTAGTACCCGGGACAGGGGGTTCTACGAGCAGTACTTC.

This clone was seen a single time. This chain links TRBV19 with TRBJ1-2, with D possibly being TRBD1 (5 bases). The germline V gene has CDR1 LNHDA and CDR2 SQIVND (reference sequence). The CDR3 has 15 residues. Trimming took 5 bases from V and 8 from J, leaving 21 bases between them. The CDR3 here is CASSPPGGGIRGYTF. DNA for the CDR3: TGTGCCAGTAGTCCTCCGGGCGGGGGGATACGAGGCTACACCTTC. The full variable domain, completed using reference TRBV19 and TRBJ1-2, is DGGITQSPKYLFRKEGQNVTLSCEQNLNHDAMYWYRQDPGQGLRLIYYSQIVNDFQKGDIAEGYSVSREKKESFPLTVTSAQKNPTAFYLCASSPPGGGIRGYTFGSGTRLTVV.

The rearrangement links TRBV5-1 to TRBJ2-3; no clear D gene. Germline loops: CDR1 SGHRS, CDR2 YFSETQ. The CDR3 is 12 amino acids. V was trimmed by 4 bases and J by 0 bases, leaving 3 bases between them. The chain's CDR3 is CASSPSTDTQYF. CDR3 nucleotides: TGCGCCAGCAGCCCTAGCACAGATACGCAGTATTTT.

The chain couples TRBV2 to TRBJ2-2; 7 nucleotides match TRBD1. CDR1 is SNHLY and CDR2 is FYNNEI in the germline V gene. J gave up 1 base and V 6 bases, and 2 bases lay outside the gene matches. The length of the CDR3 is 14 residues. The CDR3 spells CASRDRLNTGELFF. CDR3 coding DNA: TGTGCCAGCAGGGACAGGCTGAACACCGGGGAGCTGTTTTTT.

The rearrangement links TRBV13 to TRBJ2-5; the D is unclear. The CDR3 has 13 amino acids. V was cut by 3 bases and J by 1 base, with 6 bases left in between. Germline assignment: CDR1 PRHDT and CDR2 FYEKMQ (reference sequence). The CDR3 sequence is CASSFGVQETQYF. DNA for the CDR3: TGTGCCAGCAGCTTCGGAGTCCAAGAGACCCAGTACTTC.

This rearrangement joins TRBV19 to TRBJ1-2; 11 positions match TRBD1. This CDR3 spans 17 amino acids. V shed 8 bases and J 4 bases; nucleotides not matched to a gene: 15. Germline V gives CDR1 LNHDA, CDR2 SQIVND (reference sequence). The CDR3 DNA follows: TGTGCCAGTCGCCATTTGGACAGGGGGCTCAGGAGCTATGGCTACACCTTC. As protein: CASRHLDRGLRSYGYTF.

The sample holds one count of this clone. The chain uses TRBV7-3 and TRBJ2-3, with 8 bases identical to TRBD2. The CDR3 length is 14 residues. After removal of 4 bases from V and 1 base from J, the junction contained 1 base not matched to a gene. Looked up from germline, CDR1 is SGHTA and CDR2 is FQGTGA. CDR3 nucleotide sequence: TGTGCCAGCAGCTATAGCGGGGGCACAGATACGCAGTATTTT. Amino acids: CASSYSGGTDTQYF.

J is TRBJ2-3 and V is TRBV5-1; perhaps TRBD2 as D (6 bases). CDR1 and CDR2 (germline): SGHRS, YFSETQ. The CDR3 contains 16 residues. Trimming took off 0 bases at V and 0 bases at J, with 11 bases between the two ends. CDR3 residues: CASSLDGEDSTDTQYF. As DNA, the CDR3 is TGCGCCAGCAGCTTGGACGGGGAGGATAGCACAGATACGCAGTATTTT.

The rearrangement uses TRBV19 and TRBJ2-7, with 8 bases that match TRBD2. Trimming took 5 bases from V and 2 from J; bases not matched to a gene: 8. Germline values: CDR1 LNHDA, CDR2 SQIVND (reference sequence). The CDR3 sequence is 15 residues long. CDR3 region: CASSPAGGITYEQYF. The CDR3 coding sequence is TGTGCCAGTAGTCCGGCGGGGGGTATAACCTACGAGCAGTACTTC.

The chain joins TRBV4-1 to TRBJ1-5; a possible D gene is TRBD1 (5 bases). Trimming cost V 0 bases and J 3 bases, with 15 bases left between them. The CDR3 length is 17 residues. Germline CDR1 reads MGHRA; CDR2 reads YSYEKL. The CDR3 nucleotides are TGCGCCAGCAGCCAAGATCCCCCAGGGTGGGCCAATCAGCCCCAGCATTTT. Translation gives CASSQDPPGWANQPQHF.

The chain joins TRBV6-5 to TRBJ1-2, with 7 bases identical to TRBD1. The CDR3 totals 13 residues. Germline V CDR1 and CDR2: MNHEY, SVGAGI. The junction had 3 bases not matched to a gene; V was cut back by 6 bases and J by 2 bases. The CDR3 DNA reads TGTGCCAGCAGGGGGGGACAGAACTATGGCTACACCTTC. Residues: CASRGGQNYGYTF.

The chain uses TRBV5-6 and TRBJ2-4; 7 positions agree with TRBD1. Germline trimming cut 4 bases from V and 7 bases from J; bases unmatched to any gene: 5. This CDR3 region has 13 residues. Germline lookup yields CDR1 SGHDT and CDR2 YYEEEE. This chain's CDR3 is CASSGTGVNIQYF. CDR3 nucleotide sequence: TGTGCCAGCAGCGGTACAGGGGTGAACATTCAGTACTTC.

The rearrangement joins TRBV5-1 to TRBJ1-5; a possible D gene is TRBD1 (5 bases). The CDR3 extends over 15 amino acids. Per germline, CDR1 SGHRS and CDR2 YFSETQ. V gave up 0 bases and J gave up 2 bases, with 9 bases separating them. Here the CDR3 reads CASSLGGEGNQPQHF. Here the CDR3 DNA reads TGCGCCAGCAGCTTGGGAGGGGAGGGCAATCAGCCCCAGCATTTT.

The V gene is TRBV6-5, the J gene TRBJ1-2, with 7 bases matching TRBD1. The ends lost 10 bases at V and 7 bases at J; junction bases unmatched: 9. The CDR3 has 12 amino acids. CDR1 and CDR2 from the germline V gene are MNHEY and SVGAGI. CDR3 DNA: TGTGCCACCTTCCCCCGACAGGGTGGCTACACCTTC. Protein sequence: CATFPRQGGYTF.

The chain has TRBV15 and TRBJ2-5; unclear D gene. The germline V and J ends were trimmed by 0 bases and 0 bases, with 5 bases remaining between them. Germline V CDR1 and CDR2: LNHNV, YYDKDF (reference sequence). This CDR3 has 14 amino acids. The CDR3 is CATSRDYYQETQYF. CDR3 coding DNA: TGTGCCACCAGCAGAGACTACTACCAAGAGACCCAGTACTTC.

This clone was observed a handful of times. This sequence joins TRBV28 and TRBJ1-2; weak D call: TRBD1 (6 bases). This CDR3 is 13 amino acids long. Germline CDR1 and CDR2: MDHEN and SYDVKM. V was pared by 5 bases and J by 7 bases, with 14 bases between. The DNA of the CDR3 is TGTGCCAGCAGTCAAAAACAGGGTAGTGGCTACACCTTC. This sequence encodes CASSQKQGSGYTF.

The chain carries TRBV19 and TRBJ1-2; no clear D. The CDR3 has 14 amino acids. V dropped 7 bases and J dropped 1 base, with 13 bases sitting between them. CDR1 is LNHDA, CDR2 SQIVND, per germline (reference sequence). CDR3: CASTNREFNYGYTF. The CDR3 nucleotides are TGTGCCAGTACCAACAGAGAGTTTAACTATGGCTACACCTTC.